The clone carrying this T cell receptor beta chain came up many times. Antigen specificity is unknown. This record comes from a study of T cells in Graves' hyperthyroidism and ophthalmopathy. Study-wide results and limits: Most clonotypes expanded in the thyroid (above 0.001) were also present in blood. A 13 V-J signature model discriminated ophthalmopathy versus stable hyperthyroidism. A median 6.5 months before onset, the model predicted ophthalmopathy.

Template material for amplifying TCR beta CDR3 regions consisted of RNA transcripts. A set of HTBI primers served as the primers for a first-round RT-PCR of the TCR CDR3. TCRdb itself ran the multiplex PCR reads through MiXCR, one entry per CDR3 protein. The table includes about 590,000 distinct CDR3 sequences, 15% to 19% detected once. Germline V lookup: CDR1 SNHLY, CDR2 FYNNEI. The CDR3 is made up of 14 amino acids. With 7 bases clipped from V and 7 bases from J, the junction kept 11 bases outside the gene matches. The receptor was derived from a woman in her 30s with Graves' hyperthyroidism. Input material: blood. The chain combines TRBV2 with TRBJ2-7; 9 nucleotides line up with TRBD2. CDR3 bases: TGTGCCAGCAAGGGCGGCGCGGGAGGGTGGGAGCAGTACTTC. Its protein is CASKGGAGGWEQYF.